This TCR beta chain was retrieved from a study of shared clonotypes between healthy human individuals. Measured with immunoSEQ multiplex PCR; TCRdb has only the in-frame clones, and not every one. Of 450,000 to 500,000 clones listed, roughly 85% are singletons. This clone has more than one count but fewer than ten. Relative to the germline gene, one junction end is altered; a read error may explain this. This TCR derives from a woman aged 40-49 years in good health. Some clones in this sample may be carry-over from other donors' samples. Sequencing was carried out using PBMCs.

The CDR3 spells CSARDLGEKLSF. The CDR3 coding sequence is TGCAGCGCTCGGGATCTAGGCGAAAAACTGTCTTTT. The chain combines TRBV29-1 with TRBJ1-4; D is undetermined. This CDR3 comprises 12 residues. Per germline, CDR1 SQVTM and CDR2 ANQGSEA.